This T cell receptor beta chain was recovered during a study of beta chain features in type 1 diabetes (dated by TCRdb to 2017 to 2018). As for the study more broadly: Mean age, gender distribution, total cell number and subset yield were not different between patients and healthy donors. A total of 90 million to 130 million sorted cells were examined across all samples, and a strong correlation was observed between cell number per subset and RNA yield. The study compared the TCRB repertoires of sorted circulating CD4+ T cell subsets in recently diagnosed type 1 diabetes patients with those in matched healthy donors. Regulatory and stem cell-like memory subsets were obtained from only 8 patients and roughly 8 healthy donors, while naive and central memory subsets were obtained from all 30 or so donors. Findings and caveats that apply to the study as a whole: Because cDNA was sequenced instead of genomic DNA, activated cells with high expression could be over-represented, although the groups did not differ in activation or CD3 levels. Only small numbers of individuals were included in the HLA sub-analyses, which left unresolved whether HLA type had any influence on TCRB rearrangement. At VDJ recombination sites, type 1 diabetes patients had fewer insertions and more deleted nucleotides, which implies abnormalities in thymic rearrangement. Naive, central memory and regulatory TCRB repertoires appeared to be more alike among patients than among healthy donors. In all four CD4+ subsets, TCRB CDR3 length was moderately but significantly shorter in type 1 diabetes patients. PCR may preferentially amplify shorter templates, but because patient and control samples were amplified and corrected together, any resulting skew would affect both groups equally.

The High Capacity cDNA Reverse Transcription Kit was used to reverse transcribe all of the isolated RNA, meaning that expressed TCRB transcripts were what got sequenced. Stem cell-like memory T cell samples underwent survey-depth immunoSEQ sequencing, averaging approximately 920,000 total reads per sample. After sorted cells were lysed in RLT buffer, RNA was extracted with DNase-treated RNeasy Micro or Mini kits, with the choice depending on cell number. To prevent cross-contamination, every cell subset was processed on its own, while patient and healthy donor samples were processed together. TCRB sequences were amplified from cDNA with the immunoSEQ multiplex PCR, producing 87-bp fragments spanning the CDR3 region. Amplicons were sequenced on the Illumina HiSeq platform. The paper's data handling went like this. PCR bias was computationally corrected using synthetic template baselines, reads within Hamming distance 2 were collapsed, and singletons that could not be merged were discarded. Reads were aligned to IMGT to assign V, D and J genes, CDR3 length, and insertions or deletions at six rearrangement sites. Within each subset, clonotype counts were normalized to sorted cell number, after which true diversity and Gini coefficients were computed with the tcR R package. Repertoire sharing was quantified using the overlap coefficient calculated on TCRB nucleotide sequences. Entries here come from immuneACCESS through TCRdb and include only in-frame sequences with V and J called. Some clones fail to appear in such tables; in the studies checked, an unresolved V gene covers under half of the shortfall, and the cause of the remainder is unknown. V and J calls and clone size follow that table, whereas D and trimming were derived from the DNA. This sample comprises about 42,000 clones, roughly 50% of them detected only once. Roughly 0.27% of the sample rests with the top ten.

This clone has just a few counts. Its recognized antigen is unknown. Within one base of it there is no much larger clone, and no base qualities were kept. Ends trimmed: V by 4 bases, J by 2 bases; bases unmatched to a gene: 3. From its cysteine to its phenylalanine, the CDR3 spans 14 amino acids. Of the read, only the CDR3 DNA is kept; its 42 bases are in frame from base 1. As encoded in the germline V gene, CDR1 is SGHTA while CDR2 is FQGNSA. Each donor gave one peripheral blood draw, approximately 0.11 L on average, collected into heparinised tubes. A BD FACSAria II was used to sort naive, central memory, regulatory and stem cell-like memory CD4+ T cells with a panel that included CD45RO, CCR7, CD25, CD127, CD95 and CD27. A purity above 95% was achieved for all sorted populations. Right away, PBMCs were isolated by Lymphoprep density gradient centrifugation and were stained directly, with no culture step. So that batch effects would be minimized, each experiment stained and sorted samples in pairs, pairing one healthy donor with one patient.

The source material was stem cell memory CD4+ T cells from blood. The intended sense of this specimen's cell subset or site label: stem cell-like memory CD4+ T cells. The sequence was obtained from a woman aged 30 to 39 in good health. The V and J segments used are TRBV7-2 and TRBJ2-7; 9 bases in between match TRBD2. In nucleotides, the sequence is TGTGCCAGCAGCTCAGCGGGAGGAACCTACGAGCAGTACTTC. It encodes CASSSAGGTYEQYF. Outside the CDR3, residues come from the reference TRBV7-2 and TRBJ2-7 proteins, so the full variable domain is: GAGVSQSPSNKVTEKGKDVELRCDPISGHTALYWYRQSLGQGLEFLIYFQGNSAPDKSGLPSDRFSAERTGGSVSTLTIQRTQQEDSAVYLCASSSAGGTYEQYFGPGTRLTVT.